This T cell receptor beta chain was profiled in a study of T cells in narcolepsy. Method: immunoSEQ multiplex PCR; TCRdb's copy keeps in-frame clones and lacks some. The top ten hold around 4% of the sample, which has about 20,000 clones, approximately 82% seen once. Whole-study findings and limits: HCRT-specific and TRIB2-specific autoreactive clonotypes appeared among same-patient CSF and blood CD4+ clonotypes. Healthy controls reportedly lacked the autoreactive clonotypes serially found in patients' blood.

The CDR3 runs to 13 residues. Germline V CDR1 and CDR2: MNHEY, SVGAGI. Turning to this clone: Its antigen is as yet unknown. Germline and junction disagree at one end, which may indicate a read error.

The chain combines TRBV6-5 with TRBJ2-1; 13 bases agree with TRBD2. Sequenced sample: memory (CD45RA-) CD4+ T cells from blood. This TCR was recovered from a human donor in good health. The CDR3 sequence is CASSPTSGGSRVF. Written as DNA, the CDR3 is TGTGCCAGCAGTCCGACTAGCGGGGGGAGTCGAGTCTTC.